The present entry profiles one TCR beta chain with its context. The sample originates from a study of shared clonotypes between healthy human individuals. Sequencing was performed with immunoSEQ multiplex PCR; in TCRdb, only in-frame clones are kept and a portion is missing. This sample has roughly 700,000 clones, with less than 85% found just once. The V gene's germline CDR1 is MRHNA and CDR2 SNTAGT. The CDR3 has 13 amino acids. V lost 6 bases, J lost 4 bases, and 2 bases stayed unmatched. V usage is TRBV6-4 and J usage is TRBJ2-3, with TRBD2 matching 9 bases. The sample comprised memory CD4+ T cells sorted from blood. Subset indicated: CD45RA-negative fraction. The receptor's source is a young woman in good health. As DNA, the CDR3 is TGTGCCAGCAGGGGACTAGCCTCAGATACGCAGTATTTT. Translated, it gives CASRGLASDTQYF.